In this sample, the clone carrying this T cell receptor beta chain turned up a few times. Its antigen remains unknown. Each CDR3 protein gets one entry after TCRdb re-called the RT-PCR reads with MiXCR. The sample yields about 480,000 distinct CDR3 sequences, about 25% seen once. This record belongs to a study of response to subunit inactivated influenza vaccine. Regarding the study as a whole: The authors suggested that every seasonal influenza vaccination recruits few new T cells.

Germline-derived CDR1 and CDR2 are MNHEY and SVGEGT. V was pared by 5 bases and J by 3 bases, with 10 bases of the junction left unmatched. This CDR3 comprises 15 residues. The clonotype comes from a man aged 50-59 years who received an inactivated influenza vaccine. This rearrangement joins TRBV6-2 or TRBV6-3 to TRBJ2-7, with TRBD2 matching 7 bases. Sequencing used CD4+ T cells sorted from PBMCs, obtained around 5 days after vaccination. The CDR3 coding sequence is TGTGCCAGCAGTGATGTAGGGAGGGTAAACTACGAGCAGTACTTC. Translated, it gives CASSDVGRVNYEQYF.